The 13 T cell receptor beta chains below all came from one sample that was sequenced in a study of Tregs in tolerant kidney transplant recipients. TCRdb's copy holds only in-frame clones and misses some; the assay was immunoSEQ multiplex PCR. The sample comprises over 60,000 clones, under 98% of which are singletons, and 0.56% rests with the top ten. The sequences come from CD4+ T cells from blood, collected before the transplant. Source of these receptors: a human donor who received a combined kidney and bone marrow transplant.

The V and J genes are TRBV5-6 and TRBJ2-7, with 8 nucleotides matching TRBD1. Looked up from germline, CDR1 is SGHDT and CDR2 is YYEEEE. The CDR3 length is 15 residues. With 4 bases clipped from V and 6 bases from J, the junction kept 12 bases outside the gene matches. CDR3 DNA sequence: TGTGCCAGCAGCCTGGCCGGACAGGGCGTTGGCGAGCAGTACTTC. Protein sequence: CASSLAGQGVGEQYF.

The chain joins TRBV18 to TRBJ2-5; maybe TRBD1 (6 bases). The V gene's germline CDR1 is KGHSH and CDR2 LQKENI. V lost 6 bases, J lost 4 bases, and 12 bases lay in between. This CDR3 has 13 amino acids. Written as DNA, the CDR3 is TGTGCCAGCTCGACAGGTACGACAGAGACCCAGTACTTC. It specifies CASSTGTTETQYF. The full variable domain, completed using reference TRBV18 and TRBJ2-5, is NAGVMQNPRHLVRRRGQEARLRCSPMKGHSHVYWYRQLPEEGLKFMVYLQKENIIDESGMPKERFSAEFPKEGPSILRIQQVVRGDSAAYFCASSTGTTETQYFGPGTRLLVL.

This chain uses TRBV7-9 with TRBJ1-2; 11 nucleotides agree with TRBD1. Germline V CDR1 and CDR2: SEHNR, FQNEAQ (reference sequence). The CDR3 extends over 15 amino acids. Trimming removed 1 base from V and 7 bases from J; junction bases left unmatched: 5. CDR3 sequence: CASSLGGTGGLGYTF. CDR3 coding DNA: TGTGCCAGCAGCTTAGGTGGGACAGGGGGACTTGGCTACACCTTC.

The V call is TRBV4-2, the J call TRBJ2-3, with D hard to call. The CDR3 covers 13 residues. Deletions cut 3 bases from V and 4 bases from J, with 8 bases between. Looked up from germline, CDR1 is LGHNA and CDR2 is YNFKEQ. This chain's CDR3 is CASSHLRADTQYF. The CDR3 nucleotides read TGTGCCAGCAGCCACCTCCGGGCAGATACGCAGTATTTT.

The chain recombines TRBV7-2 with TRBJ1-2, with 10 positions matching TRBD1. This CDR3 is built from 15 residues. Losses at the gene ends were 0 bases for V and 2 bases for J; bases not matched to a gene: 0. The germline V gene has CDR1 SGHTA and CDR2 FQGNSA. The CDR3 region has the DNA TGTGCCAGCAGCTTAGCGGGACAGGGGAACTATGGCTACACCTTC. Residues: CASSLAGQGNYGYTF.

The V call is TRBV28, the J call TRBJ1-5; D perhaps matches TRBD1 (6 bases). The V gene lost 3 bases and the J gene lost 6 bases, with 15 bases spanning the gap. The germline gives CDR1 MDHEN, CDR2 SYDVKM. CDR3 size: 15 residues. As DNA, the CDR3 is TGTGCCAGCAGTTTCCTACAGGGATTAGGTCAGCCCCAGCATTTT. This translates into CASSFLQGLGQPQHF.

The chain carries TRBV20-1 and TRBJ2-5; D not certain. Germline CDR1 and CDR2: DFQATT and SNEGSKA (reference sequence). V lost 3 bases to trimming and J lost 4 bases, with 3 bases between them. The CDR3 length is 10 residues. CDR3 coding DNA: TGCAGTGCTAGTATAGAGACCCAGTACTTC. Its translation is CSASIETQYF.

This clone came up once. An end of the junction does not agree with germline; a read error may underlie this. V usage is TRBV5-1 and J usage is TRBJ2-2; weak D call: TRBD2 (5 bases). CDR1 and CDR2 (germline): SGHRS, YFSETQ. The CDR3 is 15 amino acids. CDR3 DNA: TGCGCCAGCAGCCCGACCTCCGGTGTCGCCGGGGAACTGTTTTTT. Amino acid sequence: CASSPTSGVAGELFF.

The CDR3 region has the DNA TGTGCCAGCAGCTTACCGGGCGGGGGGAATACGCAGTATTTT. Translating it yields CASSLPGGGNTQYF. The rearrangement links TRBV7-8 to TRBJ2-3; 8 nucleotides match TRBD2. CDR3 size: 14 residues. CDR1 is SGHVS, CDR2 FQNEAQ, per germline. With V trimmed by 2 bases and J by 7 bases, 5 bases remained unmatched.

The CDR3 DNA reads TGTGCCAGCAGCCCTGTTTATCTCAGGGGCAACCGAGTCGCAGATACGCAGTATTTT. Translated: CASSPVYLRGNRVADTQYF. J is TRBJ2-3 and V is TRBV7-3, with D possibly TRBD1 on 6 matching bases. The V gene's germline CDR1 is SGHTA and CDR2 FQGTGA. The V end lost 5 bases, the J end lost 4 bases, and 28 bases lay between the germline ends. The CDR3 loop spans 19 amino acids.

CDR3 sequence (DNA): TGTGCCAGCAGCAACTCCGGGTCTGGTGGCTACACCTTC. Protein product: CASSNSGSGGYTF. V usage is TRBV6-5 and J usage is TRBJ1-2; D is ambiguous. CDR1 and CDR2 (germline): MNHEY, SVGAGI. This CDR3 is 13 amino acids long. V lost 6 bases to trimming and J lost 7 bases, with 15 bases between them.

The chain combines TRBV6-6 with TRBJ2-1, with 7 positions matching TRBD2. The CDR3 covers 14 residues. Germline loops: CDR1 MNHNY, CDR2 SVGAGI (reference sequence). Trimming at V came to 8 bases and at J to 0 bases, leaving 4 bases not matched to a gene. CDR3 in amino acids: CASGSSGSYNEQFF. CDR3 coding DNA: TGTGCCAGCGGGTCTAGCGGCTCCTACAATGAGCAGTTCTTC.

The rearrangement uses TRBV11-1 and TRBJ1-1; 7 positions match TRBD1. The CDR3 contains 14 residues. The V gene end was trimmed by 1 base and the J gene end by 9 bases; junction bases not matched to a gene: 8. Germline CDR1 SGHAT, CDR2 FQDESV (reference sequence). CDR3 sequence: CASSLELQGIQAFF. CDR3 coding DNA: TGTGCCAGCAGCTTAGAACTACAGGGGATCCAAGCTTTCTTT. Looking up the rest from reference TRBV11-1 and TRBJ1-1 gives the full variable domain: EAEVAQSPRYKITEKSQAVAFWCDPISGHATLYWYRQILGQGPELLVQFQDESVVDDSQLPKDRFSAERLKGVDSTLKIQPAELGDSAMYLCASSLELQGIQAFFGQGTRLTVV.